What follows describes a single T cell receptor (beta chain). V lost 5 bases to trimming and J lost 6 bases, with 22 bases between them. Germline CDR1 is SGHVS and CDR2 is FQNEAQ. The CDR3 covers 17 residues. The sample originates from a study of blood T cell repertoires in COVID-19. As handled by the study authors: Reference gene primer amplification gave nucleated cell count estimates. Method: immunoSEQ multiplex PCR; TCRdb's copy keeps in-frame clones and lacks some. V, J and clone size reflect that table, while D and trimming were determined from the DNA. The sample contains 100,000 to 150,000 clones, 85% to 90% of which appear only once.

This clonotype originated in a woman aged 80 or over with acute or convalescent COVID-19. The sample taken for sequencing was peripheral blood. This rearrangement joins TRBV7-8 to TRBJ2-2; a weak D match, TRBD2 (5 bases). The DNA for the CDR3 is TGTGCCAGCAGCCGAGGAGGAGGTGCGGGTCGGTCCGGGGAGCTGTTTTTT. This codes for CASSRGGGAGRSGELFF.